This passage covers 28 T cell receptor beta chains from one sample sequenced in a study of human T cells and chemical hapten exposure. The time point denotes: patch test 2, 6 weeks after DPC sensitization. The treatment was: therapeutic diphenylcyclopropenone sensitization with weekly scalp DPC. TCRdb independently ran MiXCR on the RACE reads; one entry per CDR3 protein. This sample carries 350,000 to 400,000 distinct CDR3 sequences, just under 6.5% of them seen once, and the ten largest clones take less than 6.5%. Sample: whole blood, taken in connection with sensitization to the hapten diphenylcyclopropenone (DPC). The receptors here all came from a woman under 30 with alopecia areata. Some clones in this sample may be carry-over from other donors' samples.

This clonotype was counted at least ten times. This chain uses TRBV7-8 with TRBJ2-6; D may be TRBD1 (5 bases). Germline CDR1 is SGHVS and CDR2 is FQNEAQ. The CDR3 covers 19 residues. Trimming stripped 4 bases from V and 1 base from J, with 20 bases between. CDR3 sequence reads: CASSSILWGGKSGANVLTF. The CDR3 DNA follows: TGTGCCAGCAGCTCGATTCTGTGGGGCGGCAAATCTGGGGCCAACGTCCTGACTTTC.

This chain connects TRBV4-3 to TRBJ1-2; D might be TRBD1 (6 bases). The germline V and J ends were trimmed by 4 bases and 8 bases, with 14 bases remaining between them. The CDR3 has 13 residues. Germline V lookup: CDR1 LGHNA, CDR2 YSLEER. The CDR3, as DNA: TGCGCCAGCAGCCGTTTCCAGGACAGCGGCTACACCTTC. Its protein is CASSRFQDSGYTF.

V is TRBV7-3 and J is TRBJ2-3, with 7 bases fitting TRBD1. Germline lookup yields CDR1 SGHTA and CDR2 FQGTGA. V was pared by 6 bases and J by 4 bases, with 4 bases of the junction left unmatched. The CDR3 has 13 amino acids. The CDR3 DNA is TGTGCCAGCAGTTACAGGGGTTCAGATACGCAGTATTTT. Translated, it gives CASSYRGSDTQYF.

The sample holds many counts of this clonotype. The J gene is TRBJ2-7, the V gene TRBV12-5; D is tentatively TRBD1 or TRBD2 (6 bases each). This CDR3 spans 17 amino acids. CDR1 and CDR2 (germline): LGHNT, FRNRAP. The V end lost 2 bases, the J end lost 7 bases, and 24 bases lay between the germline ends. The CDR3 nucleotides are TGTGCTAGTGGTTTGCGGCTTTCTAGCGAGAAGGGGGAAGAGCAGTACTTC. Amino acid sequence: CASGLRLSSEKGEEQYF.

The V call is TRBV4-3, the J call TRBJ1-4; D unclear. CDR1 and CDR2 (germline): LGHNA, YSLEER. The CDR3 loop spans 17 amino acids. Deletions cut 1 base from V and 7 bases from J, with 19 bases between. The chain's CDR3 is CASSQALVGHMGEKLFF. CDR3 DNA: TGCGCCAGCAGCCAAGCCTTAGTGGGCCATATGGGTGAAAAACTGTTTTTT.

The rearrangement joins TRBV6-1 to TRBJ2-2; maybe TRBD2 (6 bases). The CDR3 is 15 amino acids. The V end lost 2 bases, the J end lost 5 bases, and 12 bases lay between the germline ends. The germline gives CDR1 MNHNS, CDR2 SASEGT. Here the CDR3 DNA reads TGTGCCAGCAGTGAAATACCTAGCGCGACCGGGGAGCTGTTTTTT. Amino acids: CASSEIPSATGELFF.

This chain uses TRBV20-1 with TRBJ2-3; TRBD2 aligns across 8 bases. Unmatched junction bases numbered 20, after V lost 6 bases and J lost 6 bases. The germline CDR1 and CDR2 sequences are DFQATT and SNEGSKA (reference sequence). The CDR3 consists of 17 residues. As DNA, the CDR3 is TGCAGTGCGAGATCCGCTAGTGCAGCCGGGGGGGTGGATACGCAGTATTTT. It yields the protein CSARSASAAGGVDTQYF.

This clonotype was picked up one time. It may be a read error: a sequence one base away is much more abundant. This chain joins TRBV6-6 and TRBJ1-5; tentative D call: TRBD1 (6 bases). Germline CDR1 MNHNY, CDR2 SVGAGI (reference sequence). The CDR3 totals 17 residues. CDR3 nucleotides: TGTGCCAGCAGTTACTCGGGTAACAGGGTTAGCAATCAGCCCCAGCTTTTT. Its translation is CASSYSGNRVSNQPQLF.

J is TRBJ1-1 and V is TRBV5-6; D is uncertain. The CDR3 is made up of 12 amino acids. The germline gives CDR1 SGHDT, CDR2 YYEEEE. Trimming stripped 4 bases from V and 8 bases from J, with 12 bases between. CDR3 sequence: CASSLGTDEAFF. The CDR3 DNA follows: TGTGCCAGCAGCCTGGGAACGGACGAAGCTTTCTTT.

This clonotype was detected only a few times. The chain is built from TRBV6-2 or TRBV6-3 and TRBJ2-1, with D perhaps TRBD1 (6 bases). CDR1 and CDR2 (germline): MNHEY, SVGEGT. The CDR3 runs 12 residues. V was clipped by 5 bases and J by 5 bases, with 7 bases between them. The CDR3 loop is CASSNRDNEQFF. Written as DNA, the CDR3 is TGTGCCAGCAGTAACAGGGACAATGAGCAGTTCTTC.

The rearrangement joins TRBV7-6 to TRBJ1-5; tentatively, D is TRBD1 (5 bases). The CDR3 runs 17 residues. Trimming shortened V by 1 base and J by 2 bases, and 15 bases separated the two germline ends. Germline V lookup: CDR1 SGHVS, CDR2 FNYEAQ. Here the CDR3 reads CASSLGIRAGRNQPQHF. The CDR3 DNA sequence: TGTGCCAGCAGCTTAGGTATAAGGGCGGGGCGCAATCAGCCCCAGCATTTT.

The gene calls are TRBV20-1 and TRBJ2-3; 7 bases agree with TRBD2. Germline-derived CDR1 and CDR2 are DFQATT and SNEGSKA (reference sequence). The CDR3 has 15 amino acids. The ends lost 4 bases at V and 2 bases at J; junction bases unmatched: 9. The CDR3 DNA sequence: TGCAGTGCTATTGTAACTAGCGTATCCACAGATACGCAGTATTTT. Protein: CSAIVTSVSTDTQYF.

The chain recombines TRBV11-3 with TRBJ2-1; no definite D call. Germline assignment: CDR1 SGHNT and CDR2 YENEEA. There are 13 residues in the CDR3. V lost 4 bases and J lost 8, with 12 bases in between. CDR3 sequence: CASSSRASDEQFF. DNA for the CDR3: TGTGCCAGCAGCTCCCGGGCCAGCGATGAGCAGTTCTTC. The full variable domain, completed using reference TRBV11-3 and TRBJ2-1, is EAGVVQSPRYKIIEKKQPVAFWCNPISGHNTLYWYLQNLGQGPELLIRYENEEAVDDSQLPKDRFSAERLKGVDSTLKIQPAELGDSAVYLCASSSRASDEQFFGPGTRLTVL.

This clonotype was seen at least ten times. The chain employs TRBV7-9 and TRBJ1-6; D is unresolved. CDR1 is SEHNR, CDR2 FQNEAQ, per germline (reference sequence). V was trimmed by 2 bases and J by 6 bases, leaving 11 bases between them. This CDR3 is built from 15 residues. The CDR3 region is CASSLLGGGNSPLHF. The CDR3, as DNA: TGTGCCAGCAGCTTATTAGGCGGTGGTAATTCACCCCTCCACTTT.

This clonotype appeared many times. The J gene is TRBJ2-3, the V gene TRBV5-1, with 7 bases that match TRBD2. V shed 5 bases, J shed 3 bases, and the junction held 9 bases outside the gene matches. The CDR3 runs to 15 residues. Germline lookup yields CDR1 SGHRS and CDR2 YFSETQ. The CDR3 nucleotides are TGCGCCAGCAGAACCATAGCGGGCCAAACAGATACGCAGTATTTT. Translated, it gives CASRTIAGQTDTQYF.

This clonotype was recorded many times. The chain is built from TRBV20-1 and TRBJ1-6, with 9 positions matching TRBD1. This CDR3 is built from 14 residues. Trimming cost V 1 base and J 11 bases; bases outside gene matches: 6. Germline loops: CDR1 DFQATT, CDR2 SNEGSKA (reference sequence). The DNA for the CDR3 is TGCAGTGCTAGAGTGGGGACAGGGATGCCACCCCTCCACTTT. Its protein product is CSARVGTGMPPLHF.

This clonotype was counted a few times. The V and J genes are TRBV4-2 and TRBJ1-2, with TRBD1 matching over 10 bases. The CDR3 contains 21 residues. CDR1 LGHNA and CDR2 YNFKEQ come from the germline V gene. The J segment lost 4 bases and the V segment lost 1 base, leaving 21 bases of the junction unmatched. CDR3 loop: CASSQVGTGEGGQGERYGYTF. The CDR3 region has the DNA TGTGCCAGCAGCCAAGTTGGGACCGGAGAGGGAGGACAGGGGGAACGCTATGGCTACACCTTC.

V and J are TRBV6-2 or TRBV6-3 and TRBJ2-5, with 14 positions matching TRBD2. Germline-derived CDR1 and CDR2 are MNHEY and SVGEGT. With 4 bases clipped from V and 4 bases from J, the junction kept 5 bases outside the gene matches. The CDR3 spans 16 residues. The CDR3, as DNA: TGTGCCAGCAGTTCCCCCGGGACTAGCGGGGGAGAGACCCAGTACTTC. Protein: CASSSPGTSGGETQYF.

This chain joins TRBV29-1 and TRBJ2-1; D unresolved. Germline V gene data show CDR1 as SQVTM and CDR2 as ANQGSEA. CDR3 size: 14 residues. V lost 6 bases and J 0 bases, leaving 12 bases between the germline ends. This chain's CDR3 is CSVRSRSSYNEQFF. DNA of the CDR3: TGCAGCGTCCGGAGCAGAAGCTCCTACAATGAGCAGTTCTTC.

The rearrangement joins TRBV7-2 to TRBJ2-3, with a possible D match to TRBD2 (6 bases). From germline, CDR1 is SGHTA and CDR2 FQGNSA. The CDR3 contains 19 residues. V lost 5 bases and J lost 3, with 27 bases in between. DNA for the CDR3: TGTGCCAGCAGCCCAAATATGGTTCCATTCCGCGGGGCTACAGATACGCAGTATTTT. Its translation: CASSPNMVPFRGATDTQYF.

This clonotype was detected many times. The chain joins TRBV18 to TRBJ2-7; perhaps TRBD1 as D (6 bases). The germline V and J ends were trimmed by 0 bases and 2 bases, with 14 bases remaining between them. This CDR3 is 16 amino acids long. Germline V gene sequence: CDR1 KGHSH, CDR2 LQKENI. The DNA of the CDR3 is TGTGCCAGCTCACCACCGGGGGCAGGTATCACCTACGAGCAGTACTTC. Translation: CASSPPGAGITYEQYF.

This clonotype was counted between two and nine times. This rearrangement joins TRBV21-1 to TRBJ2-3; the D segment call TRBD1 is taken from the table without a DNA check. TRBV21-1 constitutes a pseudogene. The length of the CDR3 is 19 residues. CDR3 nucleotides: TGTGCCAGCAGCAAAGGCAACAGGGGGCGGATGAGTCGGACAGATACGCAGTATTTT. Its translation: CASSKGNRGRMSRTDTQYF.

This clonotype was detected only a few times. The rearrangement joins TRBV6-6 to TRBJ1-1, with D maybe TRBD1 (6 bases). Deletions cut 4 bases from V and 8 bases from J, with 11 bases between. Germline CDR1 reads MNHNY; CDR2 reads SVGAGI (reference sequence). This CDR3 is built from 12 residues. The CDR3 nucleotides are TGTGCCAGCAGTTCCCAGGGGAGGGAAGCTTTCTTT. Its protein is CASSSQGREAFF.

This clonotype was recorded at least ten times. The CDR3 protein is CASGTLDLSGAFF. The CDR3, as DNA: TGTGCTAGTGGTACTTTGGACCTCTCCGGAGCTTTCTTT. The gene calls are TRBV12-5 and TRBJ1-1; D unclear. Trimming pared 5 bases from V and 10 bases from J, leaving 17 bases between. From germline, CDR1 is LGHNT and CDR2 FRNRAP. CDR3 length equals 13 residues.

This rearrangement joins TRBV9 to TRBJ1-5, with TRBD1 as a possible D gene (5 bases). This CDR3 is built from 15 residues. The ends were cut back, 0 bases at V and 6 bases at J, with 13 bases in the middle. The germline gives CDR1 SGDLS, CDR2 YYNGEE. The CDR3 sequence: CASSVDSGGGQPQHF. The CDR3 coding sequence is TGTGCCAGCAGCGTAGATTCAGGCGGGGGTCAGCCCCAGCATTTT.

This clonotype has more than one count but fewer than ten. This chain joins TRBV24-1 and TRBJ1-2; 7 bases fit TRBD1. The CDR3 extends over 13 amino acids. Germline CDR1 and CDR2: KGHDR and SFDVKD. Trimming at V came to 4 bases and at J to 6 bases, leaving 4 bases not matched to a gene. CDR3 loop: CATSERGQDGYTF. The CDR3 DNA follows: TGTGCCACCAGTGAGAGGGGGCAGGATGGCTACACCTTC.

This chain uses TRBV7-2 with TRBJ2-1; D possibly corresponds to TRBD2 (5 bases). Germline V gives CDR1 SGHTA, CDR2 FQGNSA. V was pared by 2 bases and J by 8 bases, with 13 bases between. This CDR3 has 14 amino acids. The CDR3 DNA reads TGTGCCAGCAGCTTATCGGCTAGCTTATATGAGCAGTTCTTC. Translating gives CASSLSASLYEQFF.

The chain uses TRBV27 and TRBJ1-6; 7 bases agree with TRBD1. CDR1 and CDR2 (germline): MNHEY, SMNVEV (reference sequence). V trimming: 4 bases; J trimming: 8 bases; junction bases outside the gene matches: 11. This CDR3 is 16 amino acids long. The CDR3 loop reads CASSSPPGQLYSPLHF. CDR3 DNA sequence: TGTGCCAGCAGTTCCCCCCCGGGACAGCTTTATTCACCCCTCCACTTT.